Described below is a single TCR beta chain sequence and its context. The sample belongs to a study of blood T cell repertoires in COVID-19. About the study: COVID-19 samples from acute and convalescent phases originated in the United States, Italy and Spain. In each case, the material was cDNA or gDNA derived from T cells, B-cell-depleted T cells, or PBMCs.

The V gene's germline CDR1 is LGHDT and CDR2 YNNKEL (reference sequence). V dropped 3 bases and J dropped 4 bases, with 13 bases sitting between them. The CDR3 has 15 residues. Sequenced by immunoSEQ multiplex PCR; TCRdb stores in-frame clones only, minus some. Among some 310,000 clones listed, 90% were seen once. The sample comprised peripheral blood. The receptor's source is a woman between 40 and 55 years old with COVID-19, enrolled during active disease. This chain links TRBV3-1 (or the pseudogene TRBV3-2) with TRBJ2-1; maybe TRBD2 (5 bases). The CDR3 DNA follows: TGTGCCAGCAGCCAGGACTCACTCGCGTACAATGAGCAGTTCTTC. Translating it yields CASSQDSLAYNEQFF.